This record concerns one TCR beta chain sequence. Its antigen is still unknown. TCRdb reprocessed the 5' RACE reads with MiXCR, giving one entry per CDR3 protein. The sample includes more than 150,000 distinct CDR3 sequences, about 18% of them seen just once. This specimen belongs to a study of T-cell memory formation after mild COVID-19. General study points: Clones that contracted from day 15 to 85 were balanced CD4/CD8, while later expanders leaned CD4+. There were some responding clones in pre-infection memory, which suggested that cross-reactive memory had joined.

The CDR3 runs 14 residues. The germline CDR1 and CDR2 sequences are LGHDT and YNNKEL (reference sequence). V shed 4 bases and J shed 7 bases, with 13 bases lying between them. This TCR was sampled from a man aged 18 to 29 who had mild COVID-19 (a few samples of this study predate the infection). Cell type and time point are not known. Sequencing was performed on PBMCs or a T cell subset sorted from them (not recorded which). This chain connects TRBV3-1 to TRBJ1-4, with no clear D. CDR3 sequence reads: CASSPRAGSEKLFF. The DNA of the CDR3 is TGTGCCAGCAGCCCCCGGGCAGGATCTGAAAAACTGTTTTTT. The whole variable domain, filled in from reference TRBV3-1 and TRBJ1-4, reads DTAVSQTPKYLVTQMGNDKSIKCEQNLGHDTMYWYKQDSKKFLKIMFSYNNKELIINETVPNRFSPKSPDKAHLNLHINSLELGDSAVYFCASSPRAGSEKLFFGSGTQLSVL.